This TCR beta chain came from a study of shared clonotypes between healthy human individuals. Generated by immunoSEQ multiplex PCR, the TCRdb table keeps only in-frame clones and is missing some. The sample includes some 2,100,000 clones, more than 85% of them seen just once. The CDR3 contains 12 residues. Trimming shortened V by 5 bases and J by 9 bases, and 11 bases separated the two germline ends. Germline CDR1 and CDR2: SGHTA and FQGNSA. Findings of the study overall: Relative to clonotypes present in all four donors, those not shared had lower generation probabilities. Sharing across four donors was seen in 4% to 5% of naive CD4 clonotypes. Among donors, the sharing of clonotypes was expected to be influenced by sequencing depth.

CD45RO-negative, CCR7-selected cells formed the naive CD8 fraction, which excluded terminally differentiated effector memory CD45RA+ cells. Comment on this clone: Its antigen is not identified.

Sequenced input: naive CD8+ T cells from PBMCs. The rearrangement uses TRBV7-2 and TRBJ2-1; D is unresolved. The clonotype originates from a man aged 18 to 29 in good health. Some clones in this sample may be carry-over from other donors' samples. This CDR3 reads CASSGRQVEQFF. The DNA for the CDR3 is TGTGCCAGCAGCGGACGACAAGTTGAGCAGTTCTTC.